This is a list of T cell receptor beta chains from one sample in a study of blood T cell repertoires in COVID-19. The data were produced by immunoSEQ multiplex PCR, yet TCRdb's version contains in-frame clones alone and is incomplete. The data show 350,000 to 450,000 clones, 89% seen once. Sequencing used peripheral blood. These receptors were obtained from a man aged 35 to 55 with acute or convalescent COVID-19. Each CDR3 is given with its conserved first and last residue. Each record gives: CDR3 protein, V gene, clone size, CDR3 length, J gene. Clone size is not always given. Where it is, it says once, few, many or a class for expanded clones.

CDR3: CASSLPASGQGPASSYNEQFF
V: TRBV7-8
size: NA
length: 21
J: TRBJ2-1

CDR3: CASSLLLSGNTIYF
V: TRBV5-5
size: NA
length: 14
J: TRBJ1-3

CDR3: CASSRERGAYNEQFF
V: TRBV6-5
size: NA
length: 15
J: TRBJ2-1

CDR3: CASSSSGTGARVGLFF
V: TRBV19
size: NA
length: 16
J: TRBJ1-4

CDR3: CASSYYRPYEQYF
V: TRBV6-2/TRBV6-3
size: NA
length: 13
J: TRBJ2-7

CDR3: CASSYTDRANTEAFF
V: TRBV6-5
size: NA
length: 15
J: TRBJ1-1

CDR3: CASSPPTSGRAGELFF
V: TRBV5-4
size: NA
length: 16
J: TRBJ2-2

CDR3: CASQVEYGYTF
V: TRBV2
size: NA
length: 11
J: TRBJ1-2

CDR3: CASSPNQPQHF
V: TRBV6-6
size: NA
length: 11
J: TRBJ1-5

CDR3: CASSWRTGTTNTDTQYF
V: TRBV5-4
size: NA
length: 17
J: TRBJ2-3

CDR3: CASSLGGSLNIQYF
V: TRBV27
size: NA
length: 14
J: TRBJ2-4

CDR3: CASSLRLLDSYNEQFF
V: TRBV27
size: NA
length: 16
J: TRBJ2-1

CDR3: CASSLAASGYNEQFF
V: TRBV5-6
size: once
length: 15
J: TRBJ2-1

CDR3: CASSQRQGNQPQHF
V: TRBV28
size: NA
length: 14
J: TRBJ1-5

CDR3: CASRGGPANTEAFF
V: TRBV19
size: NA
length: 14
J: TRBJ1-1

CDR3: CATSRDPGLAGNTIYF
V: TRBV15
size: NA
length: 16
J: TRBJ1-3

CDR3: CASSILDSVNEQFF
V: TRBV19
size: NA
length: 14
J: TRBJ2-1

CDR3: CASSPATGGTEAFF
V: TRBV7-3
size: NA
length: 14
J: TRBJ1-1

CDR3: CASTPDRGRNYGYTF
V: TRBV19
size: NA
length: 15
J: TRBJ1-2

CDR3: CASSSTGGTPNQPQHF
V: TRBV6-5
size: NA
length: 16
J: TRBJ1-5

CDR3: CASSYGQGGSPLHF
V: TRBV6-2/TRBV6-3
size: NA
length: 14
J: TRBJ1-6

CDR3: CASSRSGETQYF
V: TRBV14
size: NA
length: 12
J: TRBJ2-5

CDR3: CASSRDLGGYGYTF
V: TRBV3-1/TRBV3-2
size: once
length: 14
J: TRBJ1-2

CDR3: CSASSGGAYEQFF
V: TRBV20-1
size: NA
length: 13
J: TRBJ2-1

CDR3: CASSLGTGGDQPQHF
V: TRBV5-8
size: NA
length: 15
J: TRBJ1-5

CDR3: CASSPGQANYGYTF
V: TRBV5-1
size: few
length: 14
J: TRBJ1-2

CDR3: CASSQDLAGGYNEQFF
V: TRBV3-1/TRBV3-2
size: once
length: 16
J: TRBJ2-1

CDR3: CASSTPDSRETQYF
V: TRBV28
size: NA
length: 14
J: TRBJ2-5

CDR3: CASSFRRDEKLFF
V: TRBV27
size: NA
length: 13
J: TRBJ1-4

CDR3: CASSQDPSTQYF
V: TRBV3-1/TRBV3-2
size: once
length: 12
J: TRBJ2-3

CDR3: CASSQGRVSNEQFF
V: TRBV3-1/TRBV3-2
size: once
length: 14
J: TRBJ2-1

CDR3: CATSETSRGLNTGELFF
V: TRBV24-1
size: NA
length: 17
J: TRBJ2-2

CDR3: CASSEGTGGTEAFF
V: TRBV2
size: NA
length: 14
J: TRBJ1-1

CDR3: CASSLDRDSYGYTF
V: TRBV5-1
size: once
length: 14
J: TRBJ1-2

CDR3: CASSRRTGLRETQYF
V: TRBV14
size: NA
length: 15
J: TRBJ2-5

CDR3: CASSLFGETRSNQPQHF
V: TRBV28
size: NA
length: 17
J: TRBJ1-5

CDR3: CASSSPQGVNTEAFF
V: TRBV25-1
size: NA
length: 15
J: TRBJ1-1

CDR3: CASSGRDRGQAEAFF
V: TRBV3-1/TRBV3-2
size: NA
length: 15
J: TRBJ1-1

CDR3: CASSLAGRAGLLYF
V: TRBV10-2
size: NA
length: 14
J: TRBJ2-7

CDR3: CASSLGLLSSGNTIYF
V: TRBV5-1
size: NA
length: 16
J: TRBJ1-3

CDR3: CASSGQDRVGAFF
V: TRBV12-3/TRBV12-4
size: NA
length: 13
J: TRBJ1-1

CDR3: CASRPLTGGNEQFF
V: TRBV5-6
size: few
length: 14
J: TRBJ2-1

CDR3: CASSLGLEQYF
V: TRBV11-3
size: NA
length: 11
J: TRBJ2-3

CDR3: CASSQGAGEADTQYF
V: TRBV4-1
size: NA
length: 15
J: TRBJ2-3

CDR3: CASSTVNTEAFF
V: TRBV25-1
size: few
length: 12
J: TRBJ1-1

CDR3: CASSDPPGETQYF
V: TRBV2
size: NA
length: 13
J: TRBJ2-5

CDR3: CASSDRVKNYGYTF
V: TRBV13
size: few
length: 14
J: TRBJ1-2

CDR3: CASSLESGWAVPGYTF
V: TRBV7-2
size: NA
length: 16
J: TRBJ1-2

CDR3: CSALLTDNYGYTF
V: TRBV29-1
size: NA
length: 13
J: TRBJ1-2